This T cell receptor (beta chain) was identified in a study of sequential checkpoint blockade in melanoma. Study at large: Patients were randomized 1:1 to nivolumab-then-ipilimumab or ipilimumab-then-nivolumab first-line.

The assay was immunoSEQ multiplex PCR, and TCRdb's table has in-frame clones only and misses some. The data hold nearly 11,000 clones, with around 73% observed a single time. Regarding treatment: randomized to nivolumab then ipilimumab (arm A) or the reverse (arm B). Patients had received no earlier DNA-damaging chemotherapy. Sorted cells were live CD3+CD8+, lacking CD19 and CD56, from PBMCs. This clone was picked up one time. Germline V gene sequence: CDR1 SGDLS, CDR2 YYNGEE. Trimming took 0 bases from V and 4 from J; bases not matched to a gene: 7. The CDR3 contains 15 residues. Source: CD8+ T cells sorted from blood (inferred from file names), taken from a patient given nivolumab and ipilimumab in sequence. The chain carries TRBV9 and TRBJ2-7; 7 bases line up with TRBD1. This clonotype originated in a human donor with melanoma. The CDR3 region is CASSVGAGGMYEQYF. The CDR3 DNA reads TGTGCCAGCAGCGTAGGGGCAGGGGGAATGTACGAGCAGTACTTC.